This passage covers 20 T cell receptor beta chains from one sample sequenced in a study of cytomegalovirus exposure and HLA in healthy donors. The primer mix had 60 Vbeta and 13 Jbeta primers. Method: immunoSEQ multiplex PCR; TCRdb's copy keeps in-frame clones and lacks some. The data show under 200,000 clones, 84% seen once. Sequencing used PBMCs. These receptors were collected from a man aged 25 to 40 in good health and CMV-seronegative.

The chain recombines TRBV19 with TRBJ1-1; D is perhaps TRBD1 (5 bases). V lost 3 bases and J 10 bases, leaving 21 bases between the germline ends. Germline V gives CDR1 LNHDA, CDR2 SQIVND (reference sequence). The CDR3 extends over 15 amino acids. The CDR3 DNA sequence: TGTGCCAGTAGTATTAGCACGGGGGTAGCCACGAGAGCTTTCTTT. It yields the protein CASSISTGVATRAFF.

V is TRBV10-3 and J is TRBJ2-1; 7 nucleotides match TRBD1. The CDR3 covers 16 residues. Germline CDR1 reads ENHRY; CDR2 reads SYGVKD. With V trimmed by 0 bases and J by 7 bases, 9 bases remained unmatched. Here the CDR3 reads CAISESTGEYGNEQFF. CDR3 DNA sequence: TGTGCCATCAGTGAGTCAACAGGGGAGTATGGTAATGAGCAGTTCTTC.

This chain links TRBV4-3 with TRBJ1-1, with 9 bases that match TRBD1. The CDR3 runs to 13 residues. J was trimmed by 5 bases and V by 7 bases; bases with no gene match: 5. CDR1 is LGHNA, CDR2 YSLEER, per germline. CDR3 sequence: CASNQGQGTEAFF. The CDR3 DNA reads as TGCGCCAGCAACCAGGGACAGGGAACTGAAGCTTTCTTT.

The gene calls are TRBV19 and TRBJ2-3; possibly TRBD2 for D (5 bases). The V and J ends lost 3 bases and 1 base respectively, with 11 bases between them. The CDR3 spans 15 residues. In germline, CDR1 is LNHDA, CDR2 SQIVND (reference sequence). CDR3 protein: CASSMILRGTDTQYF. The CDR3 DNA reads TGTGCCAGTAGTATGATCCTGCGGGGCACAGATACGCAGTATTTT.

In its sample, this clone was seen a few times. The chain links TRBV6-5 to TRBJ2-1, with 10 bases fitting TRBD1. The CDR3 spans 15 residues. Germline CDR1 is MNHEY and CDR2 is SVGAGI. J gave up 9 bases and V 6 bases, and 11 bases lay outside the gene matches. The CDR3 coding sequence is TGTGCCAGCAGCCGCCCGGGACAGGGGATAGGTGAGCAGTTCTTC. Translating gives CASSRPGQGIGEQFF.

This clone was detected only a few times. The J gene is TRBJ2-5, the V gene TRBV7-2, with TRBD2 matching over 9 bases. V trimming: 4 bases; J trimming: 7 bases; junction bases outside the gene matches: 19. The germline gives CDR1 SGHTA, CDR2 FQGNSA. The CDR3 totals 18 residues. DNA of the CDR3: TGTGCCAGCAGCTATGCGTGGCGGGGGGGCCGGGGTAGGGTGACCCAGTACTTC. It yields the protein CASSYAWRGGRGRVTQYF.

The chain links TRBV7-3 to TRBJ2-2; 7 nucleotides match TRBD1. Looked up from germline, CDR1 is SGHTA and CDR2 is FQGTGA. The CDR3 contains 14 residues. The junction had 3 bases not matched to a gene; V was cut back by 4 bases and J by 4 bases. CDR3 amino acids: CASSYNRGTGELFF. The DNA of the CDR3 is TGTGCCAGCAGCTACAACAGGGGCACCGGGGAGCTGTTTTTT.

This clone appeared once. The chain uses TRBV5-4 and TRBJ2-3; weak D call: TRBD1 (5 bases). Germline-derived CDR1 and CDR2 are SGHNT and YYREEE (reference sequence). Trimming left V 4 bases short and J 2 bases short, with 8 bases between. There are 13 residues in the CDR3. CDR3 nucleotides: TGTGCCAGCAGCCTACAGGACACAGATACGCAGTATTTT. It yields the protein CASSLQDTDTQYF.

The chain is built from TRBV4-2 and TRBJ2-1, with TRBD1 as a possible D gene (5 bases). V lost 4 bases and J lost 8, with 15 bases in between. This CDR3 has 14 residues. Per germline, CDR1 LGHNA and CDR2 YNFKEQ. The CDR3 DNA is TGTGCCAGCAGCCGAAAGACCCAGGGCGATGAGCAGTTCTTC. It codes for CASSRKTQGDEQFF.

The gene calls are TRBV5-8 and TRBJ2-3, with TRBD2 matching 9 bases. The CDR3 contains 17 residues. CDR1 is SGHTS, CDR2 YDEGEE, per germline. V gave up 4 bases and J gave up 3 bases; unmatched junction bases: 12. The chain's CDR3 is CASSHYLRLAATDTQYF. CDR3 bases: TGTGCCAGCAGCCACTATCTTCGACTAGCGGCTACAGATACGCAGTATTTT.

In its sample, this clone was seen a few times. This chain connects TRBV10-3 to TRBJ2-7; 10 bases agree with TRBD2. The CDR3 contains 13 residues. V lost 11 bases, J lost 0 bases, and 4 bases stayed unmatched. The germline V gene encodes CDR1 ENHRY and CDR2 SYGVKD. In DNA form, the CDR3 reads TGTGCCTCCAGGACTAGCGGCTCCTACGAGCAGTACTTC. It is translated as CASRTSGSYEQYF.

This clone was counted a few times. The CDR3 spells CASLPPGFNYGYTF. For the CDR3, the DNA is TGTGCCAGCCTTCCCCCAGGGTTCAACTATGGCTACACCTTC. J is TRBJ1-2 and V is TRBV6-1, with D possibly TRBD1 on 5 matching bases. Trimming took off 8 bases at V and 2 bases at J, with 15 bases between the two ends. The germline gives CDR1 MNHNS, CDR2 SASEGT. CDR3 length: 14 amino acids.

The chain is built from TRBV6-1 and TRBJ2-7; 10 positions agree with TRBD1. From germline, CDR1 is MNHNS and CDR2 SASEGT. J lost 7 bases, V lost 8 bases, and 8 bases had no gene match. This CDR3 has 13 residues. CDR3 in amino acids: CASLRQGAWEQYF. The CDR3 coding sequence is TGTGCCAGCCTCAGACAGGGGGCGTGGGAGCAGTACTTC.

This clone has only one observation. The V gene is TRBV5-5, the J gene TRBJ1-5; possible D gene TRBD1, 5 bases. Deletions cut 0 bases from V and 8 bases from J, with 21 bases between. CDR1 is SGHKS, CDR2 YYEKEE, per germline (reference sequence). CDR3 length: 17 residues. Here the CDR3 reads CASSLDSGQGGVEPQHF. CDR3 nucleotides: TGTGCCAGCAGCTTGGATAGTGGGCAGGGCGGGGTGGAGCCCCAGCATTTT.

The V gene is TRBV9, the J gene TRBJ2-1; D is ambiguous. The V and J ends lost 4 bases and 10 bases respectively, with 15 bases between them. Germline-derived CDR1 and CDR2 are SGDLS and YYNGEE. There are 13 residues in the CDR3. The CDR3 coding sequence is TGTGCCAGCAGCCCTACCCGCTCCGGGGAGCAGTTCTTC. This sequence encodes CASSPTRSGEQFF.

The rearrangement links TRBV7-6 to TRBJ2-7; 8 nucleotides line up with TRBD1. The CDR3 is 14 residues long. The germline gives CDR1 SGHVS, CDR2 FNYEAQ. The junction had 4 bases not matched to a gene; V was cut back by 1 base and J by 5 bases. The chain's CDR3 is CASSLGDRGHEQYF. In DNA, the CDR3 is TGTGCCAGCAGCTTAGGAGACAGGGGCCACGAGCAGTACTTC.

CDR3 DNA: TGTGCCAGCAGTTTCCTTAGACTGGCTGGAAACACCATATATTTT. It codes for CASSFLRLAGNTIYF. The chain is built from TRBV28 and TRBJ1-3, with D hard to call. The CDR3 has 15 residues. The V and J ends lost 3 bases and 2 bases respectively, with 11 bases between them. The germline CDR1 and CDR2 sequences are MDHEN and SYDVKM.

The rearrangement uses TRBV27 and TRBJ2-3, with D possibly being TRBD1 (5 bases). Germline V lookup: CDR1 MNHEY, CDR2 SMNVEV (reference sequence). Trimming left V 6 bases short and J 0 bases short, with 19 bases between. The CDR3 totals 17 residues. The CDR3 reads CASSLTPTDSSTDTQYF. The DNA for the CDR3 is TGTGCCAGCAGCCTGACCCCGACAGATTCTAGCACAGATACGCAGTATTTT.

This clone was found a few times. The rearrangement uses TRBV7-2 and TRBJ1-4; D gene unclear. Germline values: CDR1 SGHTA, CDR2 FQGNSA. CDR3 length: 12 amino acids. V was clipped by 2 bases and J by 10 bases, with 8 bases between them. The CDR3 here is CASSLSVGKLFF. CDR3 nucleotides: TGTGCCAGCAGCTTATCCGTCGGAAAACTGTTTTTT. The variable domain in full, completed from reference TRBV7-2 and TRBJ1-4, reads GAGVSQSPSNKVTEKGKDVELRCDPISGHTALYWYRQSLGQGLEFLIYFQGNSAPDKSGLPSDRFSAERTGGSVSTLTIQRTQQEDSAVYLCASSLSVGKLFFGSGTQLSVL.

The gene calls are TRBV10-3 and TRBJ2-7; D not certain. Germline values: CDR1 ENHRY, CDR2 SYGVKD. V was clipped by 2 bases and J by 5 bases, with 7 bases between them. The CDR3 sequence is 12 residues long. CDR3 loop: CAISETKHEQYF. In DNA form, the CDR3 reads TGTGCCATCAGTGAGACTAAACACGAGCAGTACTTC.